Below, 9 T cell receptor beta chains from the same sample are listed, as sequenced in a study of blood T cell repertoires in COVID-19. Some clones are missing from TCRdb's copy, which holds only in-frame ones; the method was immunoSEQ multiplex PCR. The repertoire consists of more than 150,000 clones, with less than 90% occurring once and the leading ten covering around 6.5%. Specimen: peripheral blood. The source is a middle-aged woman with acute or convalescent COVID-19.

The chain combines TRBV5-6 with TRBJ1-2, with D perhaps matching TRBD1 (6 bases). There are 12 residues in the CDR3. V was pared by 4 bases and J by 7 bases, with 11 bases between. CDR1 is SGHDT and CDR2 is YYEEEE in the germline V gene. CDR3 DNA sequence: TGTGCCAGCAGCCTATGGGACACTGGCTACACCTTC. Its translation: CASSLWDTGYTF.

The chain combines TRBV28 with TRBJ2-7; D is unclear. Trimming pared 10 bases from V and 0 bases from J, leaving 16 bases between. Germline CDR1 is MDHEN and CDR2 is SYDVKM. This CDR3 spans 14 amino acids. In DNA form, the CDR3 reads TGTGCCACCCTTAAGCCAGCTAGCTCCTACGAGCAGTACTTC. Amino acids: CATLKPASSYEQYF.

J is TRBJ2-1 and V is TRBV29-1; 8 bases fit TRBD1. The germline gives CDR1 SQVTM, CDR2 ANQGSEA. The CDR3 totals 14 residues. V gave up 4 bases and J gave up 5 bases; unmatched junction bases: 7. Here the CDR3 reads CSVARWGQDNEQFF. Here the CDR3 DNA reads TGCAGCGTTGCAAGGTGGGGACAGGACAATGAGCAGTTCTTC.

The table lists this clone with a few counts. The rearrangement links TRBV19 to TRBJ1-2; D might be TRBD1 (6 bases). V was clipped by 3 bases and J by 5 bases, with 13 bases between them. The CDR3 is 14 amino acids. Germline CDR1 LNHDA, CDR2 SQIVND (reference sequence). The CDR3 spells CASSIFGQSYGYTF. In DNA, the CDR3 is TGTGCCAGTAGTATTTTTGGACAGTCATATGGCTACACCTTC.

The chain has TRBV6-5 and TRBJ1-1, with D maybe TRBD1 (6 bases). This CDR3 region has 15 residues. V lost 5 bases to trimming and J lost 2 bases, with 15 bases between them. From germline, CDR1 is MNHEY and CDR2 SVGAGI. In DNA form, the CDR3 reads TGTGCCAGCAGTAGTCCAGGGGAGGGAAACACTGAAGCTTTCTTT. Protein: CASSSPGEGNTEAFF.

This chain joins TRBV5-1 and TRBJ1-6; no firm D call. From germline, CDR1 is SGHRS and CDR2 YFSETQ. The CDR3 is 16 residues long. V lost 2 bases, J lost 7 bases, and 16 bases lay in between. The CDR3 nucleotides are TGCGCCAGCAGCTTACGGGGTGACGGTAGCAATTCACCCCTCCACTTT. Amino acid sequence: CASSLRGDGSNSPLHF.

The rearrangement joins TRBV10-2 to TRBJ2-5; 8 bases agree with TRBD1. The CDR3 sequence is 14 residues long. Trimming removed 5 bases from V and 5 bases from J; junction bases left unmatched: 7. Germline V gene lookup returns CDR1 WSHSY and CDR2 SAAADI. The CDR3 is CASSKQGGSETQYF. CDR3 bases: TGCGCCAGCAGTAAACAGGGGGGATCGGAGACCCAGTACTTC.

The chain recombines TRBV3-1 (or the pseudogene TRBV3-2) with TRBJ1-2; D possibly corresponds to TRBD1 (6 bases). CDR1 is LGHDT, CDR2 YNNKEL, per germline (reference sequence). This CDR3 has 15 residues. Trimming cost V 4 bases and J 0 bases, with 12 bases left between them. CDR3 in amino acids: CASSPGHLSNYGYTF. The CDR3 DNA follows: TGTGCCAGCAGCCCGGGACACCTGTCTAACTATGGCTACACCTTC.

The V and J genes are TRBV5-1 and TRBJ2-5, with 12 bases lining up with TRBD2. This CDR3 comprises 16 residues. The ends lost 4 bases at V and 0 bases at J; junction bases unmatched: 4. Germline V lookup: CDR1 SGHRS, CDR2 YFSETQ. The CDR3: CASSGGTSGYQETQYF. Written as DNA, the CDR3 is TGCGCCAGCAGCGGAGGGACTAGCGGGTACCAAGAGACCCAGTACTTC.